Presented here are 15 T cell receptor beta chains from one specimen sequenced in a study of blood T cell repertoires in COVID-19. The method was immunoSEQ multiplex PCR; TCRdb's version includes in-frame clones alone and lacks a portion of them. Among 160,000 or so clones, about 88% were seen once, and the ten largest hold roughly 5%. What was sequenced was peripheral blood. Source of these receptors: a woman between 50 and 59 years old with COVID-19, enrolled during active disease.

The V and J genes are TRBV15 and TRBJ2-3; 8 nucleotides line up with TRBD1. This CDR3 spans 14 amino acids. Germline-derived CDR1 and CDR2 are LNHNV and YYDKDF (reference sequence). The V gene end was trimmed by 8 bases and the J gene end by 4 bases; junction bases not matched to a gene: 8. The CDR3 sequence: CATGPGQAADTQYF. The CDR3 DNA reads TGTGCCACCGGACCGGGACAGGCTGCAGATACGCAGTATTTT.

The chain is built from TRBV7-9 and TRBJ2-5; D may be TRBD2 (5 bases). V lost 4 bases and J lost 2, with 14 bases in between. The CDR3 has 15 amino acids. Per the germline V gene, CDR1 is SEHNR and CDR2 is FQNEAQ (reference sequence). CDR3 amino acids: CASSSRGSEQETQYF. The CDR3 nucleotides read TGTGCCAGCAGCTCTCGAGGTAGCGAACAAGAGACCCAGTACTTC.

The V call is TRBV9, the J call TRBJ2-3, with D perhaps TRBD2 (5 bases). V lost 3 bases to trimming and J lost 4 bases, with 15 bases between them. Germline lookup yields CDR1 SGDLS and CDR2 YYNGEE. The CDR3 spans 15 residues. Here the CDR3 DNA reads TGTGCCAGCAGCGCCCGAGTGGACTCTTCAGATACGCAGTATTTT. It yields the protein CASSARVDSSDTQYF.

This clone occurred once. This chain joins TRBV7-2 and TRBJ2-1, with 10 bases identical to TRBD2. This CDR3 has 15 residues. Germline V CDR1 and CDR2: SGHTA, FQGNSA. Germline trimming cut 2 bases from V and 12 bases from J; bases unmatched to any gene: 10. CDR3 DNA sequence: TGTGCCAGCAGCTTATGGAGCGGGGGGGCCGGGCGGCAGTTCTTC. Encoded protein: CASSLWSGGAGRQFF.

The chain recombines TRBV6-6 with TRBJ1-3; no firm D call. CDR1 is MNHNY and CDR2 is SVGAGI in the germline V gene (reference sequence). The CDR3 sequence is 15 residues long. Trimming stripped 5 bases from V and 2 bases from J, with 13 bases between. The CDR3 sequence: CASSSPNFAGNTIYF. For the CDR3, the DNA is TGTGCCAGCAGTAGCCCGAACTTCGCTGGAAACACCATATATTTT.

J is TRBJ2-5 and V is TRBV30; the D is unclear. The germline V and J ends were trimmed by 8 bases and 4 bases, with 14 bases remaining between them. The length of the CDR3 is 12 residues. CDR1 and CDR2 (germline): GTSNPN, SVGIG (reference sequence). The CDR3 region is CARARSGETQYF. The CDR3 coding sequence is TGTGCCCGGGCGAGATCAGGAGAGACCCAGTACTTC.

This clone has more than one count but fewer than ten. The chain carries TRBV7-2 and TRBJ2-7; perhaps TRBD2 as D (7 bases). V was pared by 7 bases and J by 1 base, with 17 bases between. The CDR3 has 15 amino acids. CDR1 is SGHTA and CDR2 is FQGNSA in the germline V gene. CDR3 sequence reads: CASTPGGAGSYEQYF. The DNA of the CDR3 is TGTGCCAGCACCCCTGGGGGGGCTGGTTCCTACGAGCAGTACTTC. Based on the CDR3 plus reference TRBV7-2 and TRBJ2-7, the full variable domain is GAGVSQSPSNKVTEKGKDVELRCDPISGHTALYWYRQSLGQGLEFLIYFQGNSAPDKSGLPSDRFSAERTGGSVSTLTIQRTQQEDSAVYLCASTPGGAGSYEQYFGPGTRLTVT.

CDR3 residues: CASSSTVVFRGNEQFF. As DNA, the CDR3 is TGTGCCAGCAGCTCGACCGTGGTTTTCAGGGGGAATGAGCAGTTCTTC. This chain links TRBV7-9 with TRBJ2-1; the match to TRBD1 covers 7 bases. The CDR3 is 16 amino acids. The germline V gene encodes CDR1 SEHNR and CDR2 FQNEAQ (reference sequence). The junction had 13 bases not matched to a gene; V was cut back by 4 bases and J by 7 bases. The variable domain in full, with the rest retrieved from reference TRBV7-9 and TRBJ2-1, is DTGVSQNPRHKITKRGQNVTFRCDPISEHNRLYWYRQTLGQGPEFLTYFQNEAQLEKSRLLSDRFSAERPKGSFSTLEIQRTEQGDSAMYLCASSSTVVFRGNEQFFGPGTRLTVL.

CDR3 bases: TGTGCCAGCAGTCGACGCGGGACAGGGGGGGACGAGCAGTACTTC. Residues: CASSRRGTGGDEQYF. The chain combines TRBV6-2 or TRBV6-3 with TRBJ2-7; 11 nucleotides align to TRBD1. The J segment lost 5 bases and the V segment lost 5 bases, leaving 8 bases of the junction unmatched. This CDR3 is built from 15 residues. Germline V gene lookup returns CDR1 MNHEY and CDR2 SVGEGT.

This clone has a handful of counts. The V call is TRBV9, the J call TRBJ1-3; D gene uncertain. The CDR3 totals 16 residues. Germline-derived CDR1 and CDR2 are SGDLS and YYNGEE. V shed 4 bases and J shed 0 bases, with 14 bases lying between them. The CDR3 reads CASSSATVSSGNTIYF. The CDR3 DNA sequence: TGTGCCAGCAGCTCCGCGACTGTCTCCTCTGGAAACACCATATATTTT.

This clone is a singleton in its sample. The V call is TRBV2, the J call TRBJ2-2; D perhaps matches TRBD2 (6 bases). There are 15 residues in the CDR3. With 1 base removed from V and 5 bases from J, the gap between germline ends came to 11 bases. CDR1 is SNHLY, CDR2 FYNNEI, per germline. CDR3 sequence: CASSEDGLATGELFF. The CDR3 coding sequence is TGTGCCAGCAGTGAAGATGGGCTAGCGACCGGGGAGCTGTTTTTT.

The chain joins TRBV9 to TRBJ2-1, with D maybe TRBD2 (5 bases). CDR1 is SGDLS and CDR2 is YYNGEE in the germline V gene. V lost 3 bases to trimming and J lost 0 bases, with 10 bases between them. The CDR3 runs 15 residues. The CDR3 DNA follows: TGTGCCAGCAGCGGTACGGGGAGCTCCTACAATGAGCAGTTCTTC. Translated: CASSGTGSSYNEQFF.

This chain uses TRBV18 with TRBJ2-3, with a possible D match to TRBD1 (5 bases). This CDR3 spans 16 amino acids. Germline-derived CDR1 and CDR2 are KGHSH and LQKENI. The germline V and J ends were trimmed by 3 bases and 0 bases, with 13 bases remaining between them. In nucleotides, the CDR3 is TGTGCCAGCTCACCGGGGCCCGGTCTGAGCACAGATACGCAGTATTTT. This codes for CASSPGPGLSTDTQYF.

This chain links TRBV4-1 with TRBJ1-5, with TRBD1 matching over 12 bases. The J segment lost 0 bases and the V segment lost 3 bases, leaving 9 bases of the junction unmatched. This CDR3 has 19 amino acids. Germline V gives CDR1 MGHRA, CDR2 YSYEKL. The CDR3 DNA reads as TGCGCCAGCAGCCAGCTCCCGGGACAGGGGGCTTTTAGCAATCAGCCCCAGCATTTT. It encodes CASSQLPGQGAFSNQPQHF.

For the CDR3, the DNA is TGTGCCAGCAGTGAAAGGGACAGTATCTTAGCCAAAAACATTCAGTACTTC. This gives the protein CASSERDSILAKNIQYF. V is TRBV6-1 and J is TRBJ2-4; 7 bases agree with TRBD1. The CDR3 has 17 amino acids. The germline gives CDR1 MNHNS, CDR2 SASEGT. V lost 2 bases, J lost 0 bases, and 7 bases stayed unmatched.